Presented here are 17 T cell receptor beta chains from one specimen sequenced in a study of low-dose radiotherapy and immunotherapy resistance in tumors. First-strand cDNA used TRAV- and TRBV-specific primers, covering alpha and beta chains. It was with a constant-region primer and a V-primer adapter that TCRs were amplified over around 18 PCR cycles. TCRdb reanalysed the reads using MiXCR and keeps one entry per CDR3 protein. The sample consists of 9,500 to 14,000 distinct CDR3 sequences, 65% of them appearing once. The receptors were sampled from a human donor with advanced metastatic prostate, ovarian, gallbladder or colorectal cancer (not recorded which). This table probably holds off-target reads from a library built for another chain.

The J gene is TRBJ2-3, the V gene TRBV5-8, with D maybe TRBD1 (6 bases). The V gene's germline CDR1 is SGHTS and CDR2 YDEGEE. CDR3 length: 18 amino acids. V gave up 4 bases and J gave up 3 bases, with 24 bases separating them. The CDR3 region is CASSRKLTGTIFTDTQYF. The DNA of the CDR3 is TGTGCCAGCAGCCGAAAATTGACAGGAACGATATTTACAGATACGCAGTATTTT. The full variable domain, rest sourced from reference TRBV5-8 and TRBJ2-3, is EAGVTQSPTHLIKTRGQQATLRCSPISGHTSVYWYQQALGLGLQFLLWYDEGEERNRGNFPPRFSGRQFPNYSSELNVNALELEDSALYLCASSRKLTGTIFTDTQYFGPGTRLTVL.

The rearrangement links TRBV2 to TRBJ2-1, with TRBD2 matching over 10 bases. The CDR3 length is 15 residues. After removal of 2 bases from V and 8 bases from J, the junction contained 6 bases not matched to a gene. CDR1 SNHLY and CDR2 FYNNEI come from the germline V gene. CDR3: CASSERQRGGDEQFF. The CDR3, as DNA: TGTGCCAGCAGTGAACGCCAGCGGGGGGGCGATGAGCAGTTCTTC. Together with reference TRBV2 and TRBJ2-1, the CDR3 gives the full variable domain: EPEVTQTPSHQVTQMGQEVILRCVPISNHLYFYWYRQILGQKVEFLVSFYNNEISEKSEIFDDQFSVERPDGSNFTLKIRSTKLEDSAMYFCASSERQRGGDEQFFGPGTRLTVL.

This clonotype was counted only a few times. The chain couples TRBV7-2 to TRBJ2-1; D gene unclear. This CDR3 has 15 residues. Trimming pared 5 bases from V and 8 bases from J, leaving 19 bases between. Germline V CDR1 and CDR2: SGHTA, FQGNSA. CDR3 loop: CASSPVTVAVYEQFF. DNA of the CDR3: TGTGCCAGCAGCCCAGTAACGGTGGCGGTATATGAGCAGTTCTTC.

In DNA form, the CDR3 reads TGCAGCGCTGGGGGGGGACGGGACCAAATTGAGACCCAGTACTTC. Protein sequence: CSAGGGRDQIETQYF. The rearrangement links TRBV29-1 to TRBJ2-5; 7 bases are a match to TRBD2. CDR3 length: 15 residues. CDR1 and CDR2 (germline): SQVTM, ANQGSEA. J was trimmed by 5 bases and V by 7 bases; bases with no gene match: 16.

The chain combines TRBV11-1 with TRBJ1-1; the D is unclear. Germline-derived CDR1 and CDR2 are SGHAT and FQDESV (reference sequence). V was shortened by 2 bases and J by 4 bases, with 8 bases between the two germline ends. CDR3 length: 13 amino acids. The CDR3: CASSLRQATEAFF. CDR3 DNA sequence: TGTGCCAGCAGCTTACGCCAGGCCACTGAAGCTTTCTTT.

CDR3 coding DNA: TGTGCCAGCAGCTTAGTTAGCCGGAACACCATATATTTT. Its translation is CASSLVSRNTIYF. This chain uses TRBV7-2 with TRBJ1-3; D call uncertain. Germline V CDR1 and CDR2: SGHTA, FQGNSA. The CDR3 has 13 amino acids. V shed 1 base and J shed 7 bases, with 8 bases lying between them.

This chain links TRBV30 with TRBJ1-1; D unresolved. The V gene lost 0 bases and the J gene lost 1 base, with 6 bases spanning the gap. The CDR3 spans 13 residues. Germline V CDR1 and CDR2: GTSNPN, SVGIG (reference sequence). The CDR3 sequence: CAWSVTRNTEAFF. CDR3 sequence (DNA): TGTGCCTGGAGTGTGACAAGGAACACTGAAGCTTTCTTT.

V gene TRBV24-1 combines with J gene TRBJ1-5, with a weak D call TRBD1 (6 bases). Trimming stripped 4 bases from V and 6 bases from J, with 15 bases between. The germline gives CDR1 KGHDR, CDR2 SFDVKD. CDR3 length: 15 amino acids. DNA for the CDR3: TGTGCCACCAGTGACACAGGGTTTGGATTTCAGCCCCAGCATTTT. Translating it yields CATSDTGFGFQPQHF.

This clonotype has only a few counts. This chain joins TRBV6-1 and TRBJ2-7; 9 bases are shared with TRBD1. The germline V gene has CDR1 MNHNS and CDR2 SASEGT. The ends lost 4 bases at V and 1 base at J; junction bases unmatched: 8. The CDR3 loop spans 16 amino acids. CDR3 loop: CASSGGRDRASYEQYF. The DNA for the CDR3 is TGTGCCAGCAGTGGTGGTAGGGACAGGGCGTCCTACGAGCAGTACTTC.

The chain uses TRBV12-3 or TRBV12-4 and TRBJ2-1; 13 bases align to TRBD2. The CDR3 spans 15 residues. The J segment lost 9 bases and the V segment lost 10 bases, leaving 12 bases of the junction unmatched. The CDR3 sequence: CAMGLAGTGGGEQFF. The CDR3 nucleotides read TGTGCCATGGGACTAGCGGGGACAGGGGGAGGTGAGCAGTTCTTC.

The chain couples TRBV10-2 to TRBJ2-3, with 7 positions matching TRBD2. The V segment lost 4 bases and the J segment 1 base; nucleotides outside the gene matches: 8. CDR1 and CDR2 from the germline V gene are WSHSY and SAAADI. CDR3 length equals 16 residues. CDR3 nucleotide sequence: TGCGCCAGCAGTGTGGCTAGCGGTACAGGCACAGATACGCAGTATTTT. Amino acid sequence: CASSVASGTGTDTQYF.

The CDR3 loop reads CASSQERGRGDPLHF. For the CDR3, the DNA is TGTGCCAGCAGCCAAGAGCGGGGCAGGGGCGATCCCCTCCACTTT. The chain has TRBV4-2 and TRBJ1-6, with D possibly matching TRBD1 (6 bases). Looked up from germline, CDR1 is LGHNA and CDR2 is YNFKEQ. Trimming stripped 0 bases from V and 13 bases from J, with 16 bases between. The CDR3 is 15 amino acids.

This clonotype is a singleton in its sample. The CDR3 loop reads CASSLWAFGGYEQYF. CDR3 coding DNA: TGTGCCAGCAGCTTATGGGCCTTCGGAGGATACGAGCAGTACTTC. V and J are TRBV7-2 and TRBJ2-7, with TRBD2 as a possible D gene (5 bases). The V end lost 2 bases, the J end lost 4 bases, and 15 bases lay between the germline ends. CDR3 length equals 15 residues. Germline assignment: CDR1 SGHTA and CDR2 FQGNSA. Filled out from reference TRBV7-2 and TRBJ2-7, the complete variable domain reads GAGVSQSPSNKVTEKGKDVELRCDPISGHTALYWYRQSLGQGLEFLIYFQGNSAPDKSGLPSDRFSAERTGGSVSTLTIQRTQQEDSAVYLCASSLWAFGGYEQYFGPGTRLTVT.

J is TRBJ1-2 and V is TRBV6-5; D gene ambiguous. Germline V lookup: CDR1 MNHEY, CDR2 SVGAGI. This CDR3 contains 11 residues. The germline V and J ends were trimmed by 5 bases and 8 bases, with 9 bases remaining between them. In nucleotides, the CDR3 is TGTGCCAGCAGTGGGAGGTTCGGCTACACCTTC. Its protein is CASSGRFGYTF.

This sequence joins TRBV19 and TRBJ2-3, with a possible D match to TRBD2 (5 bases). CDR1 is LNHDA, CDR2 SQIVND, per germline (reference sequence). The CDR3 has 14 residues. Trimming removed 4 bases at V and 4 bases at J, with 12 bases between. Written as DNA, the CDR3 is TGTGCCAGTAGTACAACTAGTATTGCAGATACGCAGTATTTT. Translation: CASSTTSIADTQYF.

This rearrangement joins TRBV7-6 to TRBJ2-1; the D gene could be TRBD1 or TRBD2 (5 bases each). Germline CDR1 is SGHVS and CDR2 is FNYEAQ. The ends were cut back, 5 bases at V and 0 bases at J, with 11 bases in the middle. The CDR3 has 15 residues. CDR3 sequence: CASSPTGHSYNEQFF. As DNA, the CDR3 is TGTGCCAGCAGCCCCACGGGGCACTCCTACAATGAGCAGTTCTTC.

The rearrangement links TRBV12-3 or TRBV12-4 to TRBJ1-3; possible D gene TRBD1, 6 bases. Trimming cost V 4 bases and J 0 bases, with 16 bases left between them. CDR3 length: 17 residues. CDR3 protein: CASSYGTGRISGNTIYF. CDR3 nucleotides: TGTGCCAGCAGTTACGGCACAGGGCGAATCTCTGGAAACACCATATATTTT.